The 9 T cell receptor beta chains reported below all come from one sample, sequenced in a study of T-cell reconstitution after alpha-beta-depleted transplantation in children. Library preparation (for TCRbeta) was performed with unique molecular identifiers. TCRdb reprocessed the PCR reads with MiXCR, giving one entry per CDR3 protein. This sample has some 200,000 distinct CDR3 sequences, with about 8.8% found just once. This sample comprised PBMCs from the stem cell graft donor, obtained from the stem cell graft. These receptors came from a human donor who donated a stem cell graft to a child with SCID.

Only one count was recorded for this clonotype. V gene TRBV7-2 combines with J gene TRBJ1-2; D is possibly TRBD1 (5 bases). Trimming left V 6 bases short and J 4 bases short, with 18 bases between. CDR3 length: 15 residues. Germline lookup yields CDR1 SGHTA and CDR2 FQGNSA. The CDR3 bases are TGTGCCAGCAGTCCTCGAGGGGTAGAGTTCTATGGCTACACCTTC. Translated, it gives CASSPRGVEFYGYTF.

This clonotype was picked up many times. The J gene is TRBJ1-1, the V gene TRBV5-1; the match to TRBD1 covers 8 bases. Trimming took 5 bases from V and 1 from J; bases not matched to a gene: 7. Germline V lookup: CDR1 SGHRS, CDR2 YFSETQ. This CDR3 comprises 15 residues. CDR3 in amino acids: CASRSLGQGNTEAFF. The CDR3 bases are TGCGCCAGCAGATCGTTAGGACAGGGGAACACTGAAGCTTTCTTT.

This clonotype was recorded at least ten times. This rearrangement joins TRBV7-2 to TRBJ2-7; no clear D gene. This CDR3 spans 18 amino acids. Germline CDR1 is SGHTA and CDR2 is FQGNSA. The V end lost 5 bases, the J end lost 0 bases, and 23 bases lay between the germline ends. CDR3 in amino acids: CASSKAPRYTVYSYEQYF. CDR3 DNA sequence: TGTGCCAGCAGCAAAGCTCCCCGTTACACAGTTTACTCCTACGAGCAGTACTTC.

Ten or more counts support this clonotype. Written as DNA, the CDR3 is TGCGCCAGCAGCTTGGCCTTTGCGGGGGGATCGGATACGCAGTATTTT. Translating gives CASSLAFAGGSDTQYF. The J gene is TRBJ2-3, the V gene TRBV5-1; TRBD2 matches 8 bases. From germline, CDR1 is SGHRS and CDR2 YFSETQ. Germline trimming cut 0 bases from V and 6 bases from J; bases unmatched to any gene: 9. The CDR3 has 16 residues.

This clonotype was seen repeatedly, ten times or more. V is TRBV5-1 and J is TRBJ2-1, with 7 positions matching TRBD1. Trimming at V came to 6 bases and at J to 1 base, leaving 4 bases not matched to a gene. Germline V gene lookup returns CDR1 SGHRS and CDR2 YFSETQ. The CDR3 loop spans 14 amino acids. The CDR3 DNA is TGCGCCAGCAATCCAGGGGGTTCCTACAATGAGCAGTTCTTC. It codes for CASNPGGSYNEQFF.

This clonotype was seen repeatedly, ten times or more. The chain has TRBV4-3 and TRBJ1-2, with D perhaps TRBD1 (6 bases). Germline values: CDR1 LGHNA, CDR2 YSLEER. Trimming left V 3 bases short and J 5 bases short, with 13 bases between. CDR3 length: 14 amino acids. CDR3 nucleotides: TGCGCCAGCAGCCACGACAGGACTGTTTATGGCTACACCTTC. This sequence encodes CASSHDRTVYGYTF.

This clonotype was counted many times. The chain uses TRBV4-3 and TRBJ2-1; weak D call: TRBD2 (5 bases). The V and J ends lost 0 bases and 9 bases respectively, with 15 bases between them. Germline V lookup: CDR1 LGHNA, CDR2 YSLEER. This CDR3 is built from 15 residues. Written as DNA, the CDR3 is TGCGCCAGCAGCCAAGATTGGGGTAGCGTATCTGAGCAGTTCTTC. Protein sequence: CASSQDWGSVSEQFF.

This clonotype appeared many times. CDR3 sequence reads: CASRERGGGFTDTQYF. In DNA form, the CDR3 reads TGTGCCAGCAGAGAACGCGGGGGGGGGTTCACAGATACGCAGTATTTT. The chain employs TRBV6-1 and TRBJ2-3, with 9 positions matching TRBD2. The CDR3 length is 16 residues. Germline V gene data show CDR1 as MNHNS and CDR2 as SASEGT. Unmatched junction bases numbered 9, after V lost 6 bases and J lost 2 bases.

Only one count was recorded for this clonotype. A much larger clone lies a single base off, so this may be a read error. The chain has TRBV5-6 and TRBJ1-1; D remains unclear. Per the germline V gene, CDR1 is SGHDT and CDR2 is YYEEEE. This CDR3 is built from 16 residues. V gave up 0 bases and J gave up 5 bases, with 17 bases separating them. CDR3 in amino acids: CASSLAVLEKGTEAFF. DNA of the CDR3: TGTGCCAGCAGCTTGGCCGTGCTCGAGAAAGGGACTGAAGCTTTCTTT.